These 22 T cell receptor beta chains were all obtained from the same sample, sequenced in a study of PD-1 blockade in mismatch repair-deficient tumors. The protocol was immunoSEQ multiplex PCR, while the TCRdb copy is restricted to in-frame clones and leaves out a portion. The data hold 15,000 to 20,000 clones, with 84% observed a single time. The sequences come from PBMCs, collected before pembrolizumab treatment. The receptors originated from an adult with mismatch repair-deficient cancer.

This clone was counted between two and nine times. The J gene is TRBJ2-3, the V gene TRBV7-2, with D uncertain. The length of the CDR3 is 15 residues. V lost 1 base and J lost 0, with 8 bases in between. Germline V gives CDR1 SGHTA, CDR2 FQGNSA. CDR3 bases: TGTGCCAGCAGCTTAGAACAGCCGAGCACAGATACGCAGTATTTT. Translated, it gives CASSLEQPSTDTQYF.

This chain uses TRBV28 with TRBJ1-4, with D perhaps matching TRBD1 (5 bases). Trimming cost V 5 bases and J 4 bases, with 26 bases left between them. The CDR3 has 19 amino acids. Germline-derived CDR1 and CDR2 are MDHEN and SYDVKM. For the CDR3, the DNA is TGTGCCAGCAGTCCCCACTTTACCCCGTGGGGCAGGATTAATGAAAAACTGTTTTTT. The encoded protein is CASSPHFTPWGRINEKLFF.

This chain joins TRBV7-8 and TRBJ1-4, with D perhaps TRBD1 (5 bases). CDR1 is SGHVS and CDR2 is FQNEAQ in the germline V gene. The CDR3 is 15 amino acids. With 1 base removed from V and 7 bases from J, the gap between germline ends came to 13 bases. The CDR3 reads CASSLVLGVGEKLFF. The CDR3 DNA sequence: TGTGCCAGCAGCTTAGTCCTAGGGGTTGGTGAAAAACTGTTTTTT.

In its sample, this clone was seen once. The chain combines TRBV29-1 with TRBJ2-3; 8 positions match TRBD2. Germline trimming cut 5 bases from V and 6 bases from J; bases unmatched to any gene: 16. The CDR3 covers 16 residues. Germline assignment: CDR1 SQVTM and CDR2 ANQGSEA. The CDR3 loop reads CSVFGGVSGSSDTQYF. DNA of the CDR3: TGCAGCGTTTTCGGGGGGGTCAGCGGGAGTTCTGATACGCAGTATTTT.

This chain connects TRBV13 to TRBJ1-1; 10 nucleotides align to TRBD1. Germline V CDR1 and CDR2: PRHDT, FYEKMQ (reference sequence). The CDR3 totals 20 residues. J gave up 4 bases and V 5 bases, and 22 bases lay outside the gene matches. The CDR3, as DNA: TGTGCCAGCAGCCCCATATTTTCCCGACAGGGGGCGTTTGGGGGCACTGAAGCTTTCTTT. This translates into CASSPIFSRQGAFGGTEAFF. Full variable domain (missing parts from reference TRBV13 and TRBJ1-1): AAGVIQSPRHLIKEKRETATLKCYPIPRHDTVYWYQQGPGQDPQFLISFYEKMQSDKGSIPDRFSAQQFSDYHSELNMSSLELGDSALYFCASSPIFSRQGAFGGTEAFFGQGTRLTVV.

In its sample, this clone was seen once. This chain connects TRBV7-8 to TRBJ1-2, with TRBD1 as a possible D gene (5 bases). Germline CDR1 reads SGHVS; CDR2 reads FQNEAQ. V dropped 5 bases and J dropped 5 bases, with 12 bases sitting between them. The CDR3 has 13 residues. The CDR3: CASSPDNKYGYTF. CDR3 sequence (DNA): TGTGCCAGCAGCCCGGACAACAAGTATGGCTACACCTTC.

This clone has more than one count but fewer than ten. The chain uses TRBV5-1 and TRBJ2-1; 10 positions match TRBD1. The V segment lost 6 bases and the J segment 4 bases; nucleotides outside the gene matches: 10. Germline assignment: CDR1 SGHRS and CDR2 YFSETQ. The CDR3 spans 16 residues. The CDR3 DNA follows: TGCGCCAGCAACACCCTGGGGACAGGGGCGTACAATGAGCAGTTCTTC. Amino acid sequence: CASNTLGTGAYNEQFF.

The J gene is TRBJ1-5, the V gene TRBV5-4; 9 nucleotides align to TRBD1. Germline lookup yields CDR1 SGHNT and CDR2 YYREEE (reference sequence). Germline trimming cut 0 bases from V and 12 bases from J; bases unmatched to any gene: 10. The CDR3 loop spans 15 amino acids. The CDR3 here is CASSLGGQGPEHQHF. CDR3 sequence (DNA): TGTGCCAGCAGCTTGGGGGGACAGGGTCCCGAACACCAGCATTTT.

The chain uses TRBV6-1 and TRBJ1-5, with 10 bases aligning to TRBD1. The CDR3 runs to 15 residues. The trim removed 4 bases at V and 7 bases at J, leaving 7 bases unmatched. CDR1 MNHNS and CDR2 SASEGT come from the germline V gene. As DNA, the CDR3 is TGTGCCAGCAGTGCAATGACAGGGGGCCACCAGCCCCAGCATTTT. Protein sequence: CASSAMTGGHQPQHF.

The V and J genes are TRBV10-2 and TRBJ1-2; 7 nucleotides agree with TRBD1. The CDR3 extends over 14 amino acids. V gave up 6 bases and J gave up 4 bases; unmatched junction bases: 8. From germline, CDR1 is WSHSY and CDR2 SAAADI. DNA for the CDR3: TGCGCCAGCAGGACGAGGGACAGAGGCTATGGCTACACCTTC. Protein: CASRTRDRGYGYTF.

This clone was seen only a few times. The CDR3 nucleotides read TGTGCCAGCAGCACAGGGGAGGGGGGCTACACCTTC. This gives the protein CASSTGEGGYTF. This chain joins TRBV28 and TRBJ1-2, with TRBD1 matching over 7 bases. The CDR3 sequence is 12 residues long. CDR1 and CDR2 (germline): MDHEN, SYDVKM. V lost 6 bases and J lost 8; bases outside the gene matches: 6.

This chain links TRBV4-3 with TRBJ1-1; TRBD1 agrees at 7 bases. This CDR3 comprises 16 residues. From germline, CDR1 is LGHNA and CDR2 YSLEER. V lost 1 base and J lost 1; bases outside the gene matches: 6. DNA of the CDR3: TGCGCCAGCAGCCAAGTTTTGGACAGGCCGAACACTGAAGCTTTCTTT. It translates to CASSQVLDRPNTEAFF.

The genes are TRBV11-2 and TRBJ1-2; 8 positions match TRBD1. This CDR3 region has 13 residues. Germline CDR1 is SGHAT and CDR2 is FQNNGV. V shed 2 bases and J 4 bases; nucleotides not matched to a gene: 0. CDR3 region: CASSLTGGYGYTF. The DNA of the CDR3 is TGTGCCAGCAGCTTAACAGGGGGCTATGGCTACACCTTC.

This clone was seen a handful of times. V is TRBV19 and J is TRBJ2-3; 9 positions match TRBD1. CDR1 is LNHDA and CDR2 is SQIVND in the germline V gene (reference sequence). CDR3 length: 15 amino acids. V lost 3 bases, J lost 2 bases, and 3 bases stayed unmatched. For the CDR3, the DNA is TGTGCCAGTAGTATGGGACAGGGACACACAGATACGCAGTATTTT. Translating it yields CASSMGQGHTDTQYF.

The genes are TRBV28 and TRBJ2-7; 8 bases line up with TRBD2. This CDR3 has 14 residues. The germline V gene encodes CDR1 MDHEN and CDR2 SYDVKM. With 3 bases clipped from V and 2 bases from J, the junction kept 3 bases outside the gene matches. In nucleotides, the CDR3 is TGTGCCAGCAGTTTTAGCGGGGCCCCCTACGAGCAGTACTTC. It encodes CASSFSGAPYEQYF.

The rearrangement uses TRBV5-5 and TRBJ1-6, with D possibly being TRBD1 (6 bases). V lost 5 bases and J 7 bases, leaving 10 bases between the germline ends. CDR3 size: 13 residues. Germline CDR1 SGHKS, CDR2 YYEKEE (reference sequence). CDR3 sequence reads: CASSTGWNSPLHF. The CDR3, as DNA: TGTGCCAGCAGTACAGGGTGGAATTCACCCCTCCACTTT.

The chain links TRBV4-1 to TRBJ2-5; a weak D match, TRBD1 (6 bases). The CDR3 is 14 residues long. Germline lookup yields CDR1 MGHRA and CDR2 YSYEKL. V was trimmed by 3 bases and J by 5 bases, leaving 13 bases between them. The CDR3 bases are TGCGCCAGCAGCCACACCGGGACAAGGGAGACCCAGTACTTC. Amino acids: CASSHTGTRETQYF.

The J gene is TRBJ2-7, the V gene TRBV27; unclear D gene. CDR1 and CDR2 (germline): MNHEY, SMNVEV (reference sequence). This CDR3 spans 13 amino acids. Between the trimmed V and J ends, which lost 5 bases and 3 bases, there was a span of 11 bases. The CDR3 here is CASSLRGDYEQYF. The CDR3, as DNA: TGTGCCAGCAGTCTCCGCGGAGACTACGAGCAGTACTTC.

The rearrangement uses TRBV4-2 and TRBJ2-5; D might be TRBD1 or TRBD2, each matching 6 bases. Germline CDR1 LGHNA, CDR2 YNFKEQ. V shed 1 base and J shed 4 bases, with 16 bases lying between them. CDR3 size: 16 residues. CDR3 DNA: TGTGCCAGCAGCCAAGCGGGGGCGGAGCGATTAGAGACCCAGTACTTC. Its protein product is CASSQAGAERLETQYF.

The rearrangement uses TRBV10-3 and TRBJ2-7; TRBD1 aligns across 7 bases. Germline assignment: CDR1 ENHRY and CDR2 SYGVKD. V trimming: 3 bases; J trimming: 2 bases; junction bases outside the gene matches: 4. The CDR3 is made up of 14 amino acids. For the CDR3, the DNA is TGTGCCATCAGTGATCGGACAGGACCCTACGAGCAGTACTTC. This translates into CAISDRTGPYEQYF.

This clone occurred a few times. V gene TRBV5-4 combines with J gene TRBJ2-2, with TRBD1 matching 8 bases. The CDR3 spans 16 residues. The trim removed 0 bases at V and 1 base at J, leaving 2 bases unmatched. Germline V gives CDR1 SGHNT, CDR2 YYREEE (reference sequence). CDR3 DNA sequence: TGTGCCAGCAGCTTGGCCAGGGGGCGGAACACCGGGGAGCTGTTTTTT. The encoded protein is CASSLARGRNTGELFF.

V is TRBV11-2 and J is TRBJ2-7; 9 nucleotides match TRBD2. This CDR3 is 15 amino acids long. The V and J ends lost 4 bases and 5 bases, in that order; junction bases with no gene match: 9. Looked up from germline, CDR1 is SGHAT and CDR2 is FQNNGV. CDR3: CASSSHGVAGDEQYF. In DNA form, the CDR3 reads TGTGCCAGCAGCTCCCATGGGGTAGCGGGGGACGAGCAGTACTTC.